The clone carrying this TCR beta chain has only a few counts. Its matching antigen is unknown. RNA transcripts provided the source from which TCR beta CDR3 regions were amplified. First-round RT-PCR of the TCR CDR3 relied on the HTBI primer set. TCRdb processed the multiplex PCR reads anew with MiXCR; each CDR3 protein has one entry. The sample has about 610,000 distinct CDR3 sequences, approximately 15% seen once; the top ten hold less than 3.5%. These data come from a study of T cells in Graves' hyperthyroidism and ophthalmopathy. Study background: It was at initial diagnosis, before any treatment, that peripheral blood was collected. Study-level findings and limits: Ophthalmopathy was identified by the model a median about 6.8 months ahead of onset.

The sequence was collected from a woman in her forties with Graves' ophthalmopathy. The source material was blood.

The CDR3 nucleotides read TGTGCCAGCAGTGGTGGGGATTGGGAGACCCAGTACTTC. Translation gives CASSGGDWETQYF. The chain links TRBV2 to TRBJ2-5; no clear D gene. Germline V gives CDR1 SNHLY, CDR2 FYNNEI. The V gene lost 4 bases and the J gene lost 5 bases, with 11 bases spanning the gap. This CDR3 region has 13 residues.